This TCR beta chain was captured by sequencing in a study of blood T cell repertoires in COVID-19 (dated by TCRdb to the early 2020s). About the full investigation: Samples from collaborators originated in the United States, Italy and Spain and spanned both the acute and convalescent phases of COVID-19. The prospective study material was composed of cDNA or gDNA derived from T cells, B-cell-depleted T cells, or PBMCs. Deeply sampled blood TCRbeta repertoires from subjects exposed to, actively infected with, or recovered from COVID-19 were included in the dataset. The repertoires were made available in a free public database intended to serve as a resource for research on the immune response to SARS-CoV-2. Samples came from the ongoing ImmuneRACE study (first 160 participants) plus 1,254 subjects from 6 global collaborators. Nearly every sample came with metadata listing a de-identified subject ID, COVID-19 status, age in years and sex. Where available, HLA class I and class II types were taken from metadata supplied by the sample provider and were not determined by assay-based typing. What the authors observed across the whole study: The quantity of clinical and demographic metadata differed by source and by participant and was supplied without curation.

Whole blood was collected in K2EDTA tubes by collaborating institutions according to the institutions' own protocols. Collaborator samples were shipped for TCRbeta analysis as frozen whole blood, isolated PBMCs, or DNA extracted from either sample type. Details on this clone: The antigen it recognizes is unknown. No per-base quality is available; no much larger clone lies one base away.

TCRbeta CDR3 regions were amplified from genomic DNA by means of the immunoSEQ Assay, a bias-controlled multiplex PCR. Per the original workflow: Within the assay, amplification of reference gene primers was used to estimate how many nucleated cells each sample contained. To quantify the absolute abundance of each unique TCRbeta CDR3 rearrangement, sequence reads were collapsed and filtered. Productive Simpson clonality was computed per sample as the square root of Simpson's diversity index over productive rearrangements. The source is immuneACCESS, and TCRdb retained only in-frame sequences with V and J called. Part of the clones is not carried over; for the studies checked, unresolved V genes explain less than half of this, and the remainder is unexplained. V, J and clone size are those of that table, while D and trimming were read from the DNA. The sample table records more than 90,000 clones; about nine tenths of these occur just once. The ten largest clonotypes hold roughly 8% of the sample.

This sequence originates from a human donor in a cohort sampled during active COVID-19. What was sequenced was peripheral blood.

The CDR3 amino acid sequence is: CASSDRQGRYEQYF. The DNA sequence is TGTGCCAGCAGTGACCGACAGGGCCGTTACGAGCAGTACTTC. The receptor chain draws on TRBV25-1 and TRBJ2-7, with 7 bases aligning to TRBD1. Trimming accounts for 3 bases at V and 4 bases at J, while the number of junction bases matched to no gene is 6. CDR3 length: 14 amino acids, cysteine to phenylalanine. Here the CDR3 DNA is all that survives: 42 bases in frame from base 1. From the germline V gene, CDR1 is MGHDK and CDR2 is SYGVNS.